These T cell receptor beta chains were read from a single sample in a study of blood T cell repertoires in COVID-19. Generated by immunoSEQ multiplex PCR, the TCRdb table keeps only in-frame clones and is missing some. The sample has 80,000 or so clones, roughly 79% seen once. Material for sequencing was peripheral blood. These receptors were collected from an older man with acute or convalescent COVID-19. CDR3s include the opening cysteine and the closing phenylalanine or tryptophan. D genes are given only for firm matches. Clone size, where shown, is once, few, many, or a class for clones that have expanded.

v_call	clone_size	d_call	j_call	cdr3_aa
TRBV2	-	TRBD1	TRBJ1-5	CASSGQGISNQPQHF
TRBV27	-	TRBD1	TRBJ1-2	CASSLRTGNYGYTF
TRBV19	once	-	TRBJ2-2	CASSWARMNTGELFF
TRBV5-1	few	-	TRBJ2-3	CASSLPRKTGTSSTDTQYF
TRBV19	-	-	TRBJ1-3	CASSRQDFSGNTIYF
TRBV7-2	-	TRBD2	TRBJ2-3	CASSVFETSDKYF
TRBV24-1	-	-	TRBJ1-5	CATSATNRASNQPQHF
TRBV29-1	-	-	TRBJ2-7	CSVGGGYYEQYF
TRBV30	-	TRBD1	TRBJ1-2	CAWGDRDYGYTF
TRBV10-3	-	TRBD1	TRBJ1-2	CAISDNPGQAGDYGYTF
TRBV30	-	TRBD1	TRBJ1-6	CAWSRQGVSPLHF
TRBV11-2	-	-	TRBJ2-3	CASSLGPLGTDTQYF
TRBV5-1	-	TRBD2	TRBJ2-1	CASSTIPGGNEQFF
TRBV28	-	-	TRBJ2-7	CASSTVGGAVLLEQYF
TRBV7-3	-	TRBD1	TRBJ1-1	CASSSRPGQGLYEAFF
TRBV11-3	-	-	TRBJ2-3	CASSLEGGVDTQYF
TRBV5-1	-	TRBD1	TRBJ1-1	CASSWTGQGANAFF
TRBV15	-	-	TRBJ2-3	CATSSGLISTDTQYF
TRBV4-3	many	TRBD1	TRBJ1-4	CASSHIRDRGSNEKLFF
TRBV6-1	once	TRBD1	TRBJ1-1	CASSERWTGEDTEAFF
TRBV27	-	-	TRBJ1-5	CASSFLPLQGSGNQPQHF
TRBV18	-	TRBD1	TRBJ2-7	CASSPRTGTGAYEQYF
TRBV28	-	TRBD1	TRBJ2-3	CASSFTGQGTDTQYF
TRBV19	-	-	TRBJ2-6	CASRGRRGSGANVLTF
TRBV6-1	-	-	TRBJ1-6	CASSGQQVGLNSPLHF
TRBV4-1	-	TRBD1	TRBJ1-6	CASSPGQGRNSPLHF
TRBV9	-	TRBD2	TRBJ2-5	CASSVLAGEQETQYF
TRBV18	-	-	TRBJ1-1	CASSPTAPATEAFF
TRBV5-1	-	-	TRBJ2-3	CASSIFSRGAGDTQYF
TRBV3-1/TRBV3-2	once	-	TRBJ2-5	CASSQDRGIRQETQYF
TRBV29-1	-	-	TRBJ1-5	CSVLTGQDQPQHF
TRBV29-1	-	-	TRBJ1-4	CSVRQGPTNEKLFF
TRBV7-2	-	TRBD1	TRBJ2-5	CASSLGQQETQYF
TRBV29-1	-	-	TRBJ1-2	CSLLREPYHGYTF
TRBV24-1	-	TRBD2	TRBJ2-1	CATSDPRGGGVGFNEQFF
TRBV4-1	-	-	TRBJ2-1	CASSQVEQGSGTYNEQFF
TRBV4-1	once	TRBD1	TRBJ1-1	CASTRTGGLTEAFF
TRBV2	-	-	TRBJ2-2	CASSPRGLNTGELFF
TRBV28	-	TRBD1	TRBJ2-7	CASSRQGVPYEQYF
TRBV19	-	-	TRBJ1-2	CASTAGRNYGYTF
TRBV6-1	-	-	TRBJ1-1	CASSEAFRGTGGNTEAFF
TRBV5-1	-	TRBD1	TRBJ2-3	CASSSRQGKDTQYF
TRBV9	-	-	TRBJ2-1	CASSSRLGLVEQFF
TRBV27	-	-	TRBJ1-5	CASSLSGMNQPQHF
TRBV5-1	once	-	TRBJ2-7	CASKTESGTYEQYF
TRBV12-5	-	-	TRBJ2-2	CASGPRDLAGELFF
TRBV5-1	-	-	TRBJ1-6	CASSRISGVDSPLHF
TRBV12-5	-	TRBD2	TRBJ2-5	CASGLGGSFETQYF
TRBV18	-	TRBD2	TRBJ2-1	CASSPRAGIDEQFF
TRBV6-5	-	-	TRBJ1-2	CASTQLGNNYGYTF
TRBV9	-	-	TRBJ2-4	CASSVGRAGNIQYF
TRBV18	-	-	TRBJ1-4	CASSKARLPNEKLFF
TRBV2	-	-	TRBJ2-1	CASSAGGYNEQFF
TRBV27	-	TRBD2	TRBJ2-3	CASSSPSGGTDTQYF
TRBV4-2	-	TRBD2	TRBJ2-3	CASSQKKGSGSRGDTQYF